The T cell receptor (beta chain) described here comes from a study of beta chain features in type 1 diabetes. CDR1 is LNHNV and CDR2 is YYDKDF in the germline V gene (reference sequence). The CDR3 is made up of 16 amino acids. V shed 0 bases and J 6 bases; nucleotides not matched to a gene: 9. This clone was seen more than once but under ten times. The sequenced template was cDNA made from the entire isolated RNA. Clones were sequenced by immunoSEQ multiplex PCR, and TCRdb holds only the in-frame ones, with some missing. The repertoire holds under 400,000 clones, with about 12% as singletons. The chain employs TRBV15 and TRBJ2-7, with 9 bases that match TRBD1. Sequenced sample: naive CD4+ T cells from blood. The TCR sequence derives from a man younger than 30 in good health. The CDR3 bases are TGTGCCACCAGCAGAGATACAGGGGGCAGAAATCGCGAGCAGTACTTC. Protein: CATSRDTGGRNREQYF.